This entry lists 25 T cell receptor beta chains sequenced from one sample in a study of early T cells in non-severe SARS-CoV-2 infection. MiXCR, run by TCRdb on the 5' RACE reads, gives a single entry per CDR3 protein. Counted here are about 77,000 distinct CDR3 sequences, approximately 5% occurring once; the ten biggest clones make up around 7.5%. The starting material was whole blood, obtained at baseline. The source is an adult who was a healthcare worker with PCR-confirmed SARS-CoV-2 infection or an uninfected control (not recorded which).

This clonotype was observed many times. For the CDR3, the DNA is TGTGCCAGCAATATCGACAGGGACACCTACAATGAGCAGTTCTTC. Amino acids: CASNIDRDTYNEQFF. This chain uses TRBV7-2 with TRBJ2-1, with 7 bases matching TRBD1. The length of the CDR3 is 15 residues. Losses at the gene ends were 7 bases for V and 2 bases for J; bases not matched to a gene: 8. Germline CDR1 and CDR2: SGHTA and FQGNSA.

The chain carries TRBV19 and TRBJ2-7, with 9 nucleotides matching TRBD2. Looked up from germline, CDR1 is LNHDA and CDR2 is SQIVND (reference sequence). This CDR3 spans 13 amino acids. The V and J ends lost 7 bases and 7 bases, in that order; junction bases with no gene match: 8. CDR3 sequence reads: CASTEAGGVEQYF. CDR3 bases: TGTGCCAGTACGGAAGCGGGAGGTGTGGAGCAGTACTTC.

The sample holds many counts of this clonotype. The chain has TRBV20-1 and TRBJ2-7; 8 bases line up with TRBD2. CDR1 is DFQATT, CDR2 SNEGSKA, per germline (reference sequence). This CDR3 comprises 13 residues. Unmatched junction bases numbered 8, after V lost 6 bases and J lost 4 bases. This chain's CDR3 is CSAGAGAFYEQYF. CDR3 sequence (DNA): TGCAGTGCCGGAGCGGGAGCGTTTTACGAGCAGTACTTC.

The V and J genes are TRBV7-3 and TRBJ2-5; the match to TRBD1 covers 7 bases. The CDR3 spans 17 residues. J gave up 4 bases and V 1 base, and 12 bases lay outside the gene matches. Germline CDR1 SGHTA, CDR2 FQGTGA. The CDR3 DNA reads TGTGCCAGCAGCTTAAGAGGGGGCCAGGGTTTCGGAGAGACCCAGTACTTC. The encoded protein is CASSLRGGQGFGETQYF.

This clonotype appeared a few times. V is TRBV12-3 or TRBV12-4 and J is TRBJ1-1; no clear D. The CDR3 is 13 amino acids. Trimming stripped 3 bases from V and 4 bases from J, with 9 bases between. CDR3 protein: CASSLRVSTEAFF. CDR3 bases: TGTGCCAGCAGTTTGAGGGTGAGCACTGAAGCTTTCTTT.

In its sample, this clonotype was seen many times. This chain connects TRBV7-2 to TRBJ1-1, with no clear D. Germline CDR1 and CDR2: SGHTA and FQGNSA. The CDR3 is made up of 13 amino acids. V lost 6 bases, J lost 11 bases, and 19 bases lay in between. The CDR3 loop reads CASSEEKRSRAFF. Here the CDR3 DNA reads TGTGCCAGCAGTGAAGAAAAGCGTAGTCGGGCTTTCTTT.

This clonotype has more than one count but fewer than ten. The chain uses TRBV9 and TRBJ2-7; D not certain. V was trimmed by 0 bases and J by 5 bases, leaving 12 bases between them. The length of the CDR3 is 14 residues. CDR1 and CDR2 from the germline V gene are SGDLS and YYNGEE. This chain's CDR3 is CASSVDRVANEQYF. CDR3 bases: TGTGCCAGCAGCGTAGATAGGGTAGCTAACGAGCAGTACTTC.

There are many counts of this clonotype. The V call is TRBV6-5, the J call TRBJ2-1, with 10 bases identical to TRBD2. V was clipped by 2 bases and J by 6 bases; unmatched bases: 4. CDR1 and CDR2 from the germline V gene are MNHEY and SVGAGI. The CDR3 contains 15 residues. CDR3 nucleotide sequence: TGTGCCAGCAGTTACACGGCTAGCGGGGGCAATGAGCAGTTCTTC. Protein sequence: CASSYTASGGNEQFF.

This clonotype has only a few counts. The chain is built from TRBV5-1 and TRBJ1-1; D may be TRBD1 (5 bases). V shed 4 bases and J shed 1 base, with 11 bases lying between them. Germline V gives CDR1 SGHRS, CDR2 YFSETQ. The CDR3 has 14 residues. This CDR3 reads CASSVFQGNTEAFF. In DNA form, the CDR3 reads TGCGCCAGCAGCGTATTTCAGGGGAACACTGAAGCTTTCTTT.

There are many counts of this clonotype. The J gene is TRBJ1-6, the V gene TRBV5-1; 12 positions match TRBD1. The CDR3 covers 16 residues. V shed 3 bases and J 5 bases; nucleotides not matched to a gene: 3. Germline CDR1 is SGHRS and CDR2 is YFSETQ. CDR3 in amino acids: CASSSGQGADNSPLHF. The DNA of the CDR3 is TGCGCCAGCAGCTCGGGACAGGGGGCCGATAATTCACCCCTCCACTTT.

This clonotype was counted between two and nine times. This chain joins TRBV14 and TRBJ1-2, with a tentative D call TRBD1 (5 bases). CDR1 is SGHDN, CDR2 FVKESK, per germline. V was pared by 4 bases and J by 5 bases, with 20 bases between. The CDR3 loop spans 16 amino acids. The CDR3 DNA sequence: TGTGCCAGCAGCCGTCTGCGGGGGGAGAGTGGATATGGCTACACCTTC. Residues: CASSRLRGESGYGYTF.

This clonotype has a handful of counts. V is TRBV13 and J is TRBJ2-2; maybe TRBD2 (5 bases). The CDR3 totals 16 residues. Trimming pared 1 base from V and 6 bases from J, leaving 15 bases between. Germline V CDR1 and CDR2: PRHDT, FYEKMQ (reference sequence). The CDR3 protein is CASSLVVGVRPGELFF. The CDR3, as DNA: TGTGCCAGCAGCTTAGTCGTGGGAGTAAGGCCCGGGGAGCTGTTTTTT.

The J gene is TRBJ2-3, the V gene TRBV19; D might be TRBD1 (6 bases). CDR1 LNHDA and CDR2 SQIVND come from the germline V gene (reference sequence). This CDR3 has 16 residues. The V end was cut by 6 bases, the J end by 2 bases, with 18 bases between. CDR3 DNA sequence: TGTGCCAGTAGGCAAACTTACAGGGCCCCCACAGATACGCAGTATTTT. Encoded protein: CASRQTYRAPTDTQYF.

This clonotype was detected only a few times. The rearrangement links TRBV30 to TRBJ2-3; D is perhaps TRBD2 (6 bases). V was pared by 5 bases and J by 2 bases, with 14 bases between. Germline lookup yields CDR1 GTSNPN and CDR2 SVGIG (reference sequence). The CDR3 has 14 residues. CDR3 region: CAWGSGLPTDTQYF. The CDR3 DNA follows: TGTGCCTGGGGGTCGGGACTTCCCACAGATACGCAGTATTTT.

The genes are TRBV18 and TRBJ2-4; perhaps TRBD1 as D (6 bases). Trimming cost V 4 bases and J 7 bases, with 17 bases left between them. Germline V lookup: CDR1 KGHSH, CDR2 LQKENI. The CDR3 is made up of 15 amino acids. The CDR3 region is CASSRDPRGPNIQYF. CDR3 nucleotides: TGTGCCAGCTCACGGGACCCCAGGGGTCCTAACATTCAGTACTTC.

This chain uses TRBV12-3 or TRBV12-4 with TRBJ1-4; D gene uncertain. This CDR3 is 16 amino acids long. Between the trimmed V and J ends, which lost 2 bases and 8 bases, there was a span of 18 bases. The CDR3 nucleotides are TGTGCCAGCAGTTTACTGGGCACCTCTGGGAGGGAAAAACTGTTTTTT. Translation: CASSLLGTSGREKLFF.

In DNA, the CDR3 is TGTGCCAGCAGTTACTCGATTATACGCGCCTCGCAGACCAACGAGCAGTACTTC. Protein sequence: CASSYSIIRASQTNEQYF. This chain links TRBV6-6 with TRBJ2-7; the D is unclear. Germline V gene data show CDR1 as MNHNY and CDR2 as SVGAGI (reference sequence). CDR3 length equals 18 residues. Trimming pared 0 bases from V and 5 bases from J, leaving 23 bases between.

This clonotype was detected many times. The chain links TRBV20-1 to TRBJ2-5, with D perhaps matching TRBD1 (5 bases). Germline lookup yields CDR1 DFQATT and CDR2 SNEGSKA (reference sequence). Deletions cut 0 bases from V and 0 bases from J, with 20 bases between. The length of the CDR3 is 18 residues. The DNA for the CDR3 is TGCAGTGCTAGAGACAGTTTAAGGGGAAACCCGTACCAAGAGACCCAGTACTTC. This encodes CSARDSLRGNPYQETQYF.

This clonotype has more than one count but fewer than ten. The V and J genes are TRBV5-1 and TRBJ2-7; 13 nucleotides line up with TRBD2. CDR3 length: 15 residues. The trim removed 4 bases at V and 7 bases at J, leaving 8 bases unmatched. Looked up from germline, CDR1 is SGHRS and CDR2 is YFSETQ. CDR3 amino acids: CASSQGLAGASEQYF. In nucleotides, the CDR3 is TGCGCCAGCAGCCAAGGACTAGCGGGAGCTTCAGAGCAGTACTTC.

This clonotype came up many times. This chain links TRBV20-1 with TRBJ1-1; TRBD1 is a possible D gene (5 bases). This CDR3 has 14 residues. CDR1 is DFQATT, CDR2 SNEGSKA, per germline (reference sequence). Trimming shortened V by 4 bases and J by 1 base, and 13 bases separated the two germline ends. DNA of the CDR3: TGCAGTGCTAACCAGGAGGGGAGGAACACTGAAGCTTTCTTT. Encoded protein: CSANQEGRNTEAFF.

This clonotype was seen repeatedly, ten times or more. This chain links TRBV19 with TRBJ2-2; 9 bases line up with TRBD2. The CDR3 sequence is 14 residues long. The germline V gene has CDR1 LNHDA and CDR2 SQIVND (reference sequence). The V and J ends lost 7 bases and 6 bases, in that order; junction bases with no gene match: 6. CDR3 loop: CASTSTSGAGELFF. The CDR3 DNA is TGTGCCAGTACTTCGACTAGCGGAGCCGGGGAGCTGTTTTTT. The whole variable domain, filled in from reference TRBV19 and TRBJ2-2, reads DGGITQSPKYLFRKEGQNVTLSCEQNLNHDAMYWYRQDPGQGLRLIYYSQIVNDFQKGDIAEGYSVSREKKESFPLTVTSAQKNPTAFYLCASTSTSGAGELFFGEGSRLTVL.

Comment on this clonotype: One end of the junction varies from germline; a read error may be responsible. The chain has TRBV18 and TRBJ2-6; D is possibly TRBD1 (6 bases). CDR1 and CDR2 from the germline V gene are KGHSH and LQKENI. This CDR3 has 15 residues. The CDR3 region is CASSPRQAGANVLIF. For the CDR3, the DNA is TGTGCCAGCTCACCAAGACAGGCTGGGGCCAACGTCCTGATTTTC.

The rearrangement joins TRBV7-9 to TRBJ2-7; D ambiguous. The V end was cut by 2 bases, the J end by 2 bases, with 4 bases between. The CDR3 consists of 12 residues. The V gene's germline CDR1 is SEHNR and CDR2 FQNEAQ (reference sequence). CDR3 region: CASSLKAYEQYF. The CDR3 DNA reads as TGTGCCAGCAGCTTAAAGGCCTACGAGCAGTACTTC.

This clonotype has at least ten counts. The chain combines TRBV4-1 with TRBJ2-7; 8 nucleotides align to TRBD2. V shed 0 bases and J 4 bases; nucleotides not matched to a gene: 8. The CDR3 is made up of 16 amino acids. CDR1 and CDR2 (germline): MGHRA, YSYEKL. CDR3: CASSQDETGGLYEQYF. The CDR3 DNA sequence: TGCGCCAGCAGCCAAGATGAGACGGGAGGGCTTTACGAGCAGTACTTC.

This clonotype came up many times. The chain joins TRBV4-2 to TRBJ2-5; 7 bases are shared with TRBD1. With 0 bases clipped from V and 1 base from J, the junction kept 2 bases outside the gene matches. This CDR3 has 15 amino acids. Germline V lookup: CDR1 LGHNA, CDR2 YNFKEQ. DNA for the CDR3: TGTGCCAGCAGCCAAGACGGGACAGCCCAAGAGACCCAGTACTTC. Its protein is CASSQDGTAQETQYF.